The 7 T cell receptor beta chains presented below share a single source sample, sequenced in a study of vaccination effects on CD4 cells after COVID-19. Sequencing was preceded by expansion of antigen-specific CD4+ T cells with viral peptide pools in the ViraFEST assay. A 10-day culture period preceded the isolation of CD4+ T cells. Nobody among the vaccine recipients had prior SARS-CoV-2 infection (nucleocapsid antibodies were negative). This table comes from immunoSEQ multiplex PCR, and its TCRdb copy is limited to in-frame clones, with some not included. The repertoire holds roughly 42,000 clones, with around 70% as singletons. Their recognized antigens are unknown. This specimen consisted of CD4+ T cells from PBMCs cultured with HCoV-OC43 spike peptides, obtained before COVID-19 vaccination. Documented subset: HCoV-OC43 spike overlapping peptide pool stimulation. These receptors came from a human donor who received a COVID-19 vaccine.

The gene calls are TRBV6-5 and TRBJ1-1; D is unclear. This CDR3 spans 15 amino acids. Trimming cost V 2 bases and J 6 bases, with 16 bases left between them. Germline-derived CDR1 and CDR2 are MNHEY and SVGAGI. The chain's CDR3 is CASSYHLPGAAEAFF. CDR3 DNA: TGTGCCAGCAGTTACCACCTTCCAGGAGCGGCTGAAGCTTTCTTT.

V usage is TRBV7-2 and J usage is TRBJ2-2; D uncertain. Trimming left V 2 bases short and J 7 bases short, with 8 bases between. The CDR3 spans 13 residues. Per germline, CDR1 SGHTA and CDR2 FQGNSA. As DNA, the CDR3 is TGTGCCAGCAGCTTATCCACCCGCGGGGAGCTGTTTTTT. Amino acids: CASSLSTRGELFF.

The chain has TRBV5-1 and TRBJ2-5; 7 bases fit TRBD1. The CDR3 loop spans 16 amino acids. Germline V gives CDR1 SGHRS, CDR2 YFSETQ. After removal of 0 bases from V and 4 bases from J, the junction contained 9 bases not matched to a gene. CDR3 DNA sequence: TGCGCCAGCAGCTTGGGACAAGGGGGCCGTGGAGAGACCCAGTACTTC. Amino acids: CASSLGQGGRGETQYF.

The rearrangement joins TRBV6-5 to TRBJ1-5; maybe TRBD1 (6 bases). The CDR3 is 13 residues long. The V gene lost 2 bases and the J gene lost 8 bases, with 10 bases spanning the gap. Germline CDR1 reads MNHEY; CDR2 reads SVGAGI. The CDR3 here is CASSYGGAEPQHF. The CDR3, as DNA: TGTGCCAGCAGTTACGGGGGGGCAGAGCCCCAGCATTTT.

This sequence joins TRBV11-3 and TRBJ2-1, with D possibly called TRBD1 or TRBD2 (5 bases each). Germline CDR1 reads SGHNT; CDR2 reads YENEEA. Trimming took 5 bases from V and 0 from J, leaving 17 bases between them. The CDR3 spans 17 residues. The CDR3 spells CASSPGTGKSSYNEQFF. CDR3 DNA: TGTGCCAGCAGCCCGGGGACGGGCAAGAGCTCCTACAATGAGCAGTTCTTC.

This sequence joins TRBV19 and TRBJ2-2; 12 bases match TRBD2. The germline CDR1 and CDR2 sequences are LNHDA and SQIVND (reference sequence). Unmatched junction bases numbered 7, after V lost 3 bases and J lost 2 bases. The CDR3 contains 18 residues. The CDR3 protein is CASSIPPSGGGNTGELFF. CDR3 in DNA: TGTGCCAGTAGTATCCCCCCTAGCGGGGGGGGAAACACCGGGGAGCTGTTTTTT.

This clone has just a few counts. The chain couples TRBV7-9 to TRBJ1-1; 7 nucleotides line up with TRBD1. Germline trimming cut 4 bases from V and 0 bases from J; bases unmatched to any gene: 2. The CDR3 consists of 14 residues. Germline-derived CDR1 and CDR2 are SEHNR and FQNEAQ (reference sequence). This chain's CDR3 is CASSYGQVNTEAFF. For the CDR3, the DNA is TGTGCCAGCAGCTATGGACAGGTGAACACTGAAGCTTTCTTT. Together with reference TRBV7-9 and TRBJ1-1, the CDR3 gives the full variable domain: DTGVSQNPRHKITKRGQNVTFRCDPISEHNRLYWYRQTLGQGPEFLTYFQNEAQLEKSRLLSDRFSAERPKGSFSTLEIQRTEQGDSAMYLCASSYGQVNTEAFFGQGTRLTVV.